This is a list of T cell receptor beta chains from one sample in a study of blood T cell repertoires in COVID-19. Libraries were prepared by immunoSEQ multiplex PCR; TCRdb keeps only in-frame clonotypes and omits some of them. Of under 100,000 clones listed, 70% to 85% are singletons. The sequenced sample was peripheral blood. These receptors were collected from a woman over 75 with COVID-19, enrolled during active disease. Each CDR3 is given with its conserved first and last residue. The D gene is left open where the match is weak. Clone size is stated in some rows and not others, as once, few, many or a class when expanded.

v_gene,abundance,j_gene,d_gene,CDR3aa,CDR3nt
TRBV10-3,NA,TRBJ2-3,TRBD2,CAISASGGRDTQYF,TGTGCCATCAGTGCTAGCGGGGGGAGGGATACGCAGTATTTT
TRBV6-5,NA,TRBJ1-2,TRBD1,CASSLGQENYGYTF,TGTGCCAGCAGCTTGGGACAGGAAAACTATGGCTACACCTTC
TRBV18,NA,TRBJ1-5,TRBD1,CASSPSTGFAINQPQHF,TGTGCCAGCTCGCCATCGACAGGGTTCGCTATCAATCAGCCCCAGCATTTT
TRBV10-2,NA,TRBJ2-7,NA,CASSGQVGEQYF,TGCGCCAGCAGTGGACAGGTTGGCGAGCAGTACTTC
TRBV29-1,NA,TRBJ2-2,TRBD2,CTCSSTGGGELFF,TGCACCTGCTCCTCGACGGGGGGCGGGGAGCTGTTTTTT
TRBV24-1,once,TRBJ2-2,NA,CATSVRDTGELFF,TGTGCCACCAGTGTCCGGGACACCGGGGAGCTGTTTTTT
TRBV19,NA,TRBJ2-4,NA,CAPPGLSKNIQYF,TGTGCTCCTCCGGGACTCTCCAAAAACATTCAGTACTTC
TRBV28,NA,TRBJ1-5,NA,CASSLFLVENQPQHF,TGTGCCAGCAGTCTCTTTCTGGTAGAGAATCAGCCCCAGCATTTT
TRBV28,NA,TRBJ2-7,NA,CASESRDYEQYF,TGTGCCAGCGAATCCAGGGACTACGAGCAGTACTTC
TRBV29-1,NA,TRBJ1-2,NA,CSVEGAPDGYTF,TGCAGCGTTGAGGGGGCCCCAGATGGCTACACCTTC
TRBV19,NA,TRBJ2-7,TRBD2,CASRPTSGSFEQYF,TGTGCCAGTAGACCGACTAGCGGGAGTTTTGAGCAGTACTTC
TRBV10-3,NA,TRBJ2-1,TRBD2,CASSPSGKYNEQFF,TGTGCCTCTTCCCCTAGCGGGAAATACAATGAGCAGTTCTTC
TRBV6-5,NA,TRBJ2-3,TRBD1,CASSAGQGGTDTQYF,TGTGCCAGCAGCGCGGGACAGGGTGGGACAGATACGCAGTATTTT
TRBV7-6,NA,TRBJ1-3,NA,CASSPGWAGNTIYF,TGTGCCAGCAGCCCGGGATGGGCTGGAAACACCATATATTTT
TRBV2,NA,TRBJ2-1,TRBD2,CASSRTSGGSYNEQFF,TGTGCCAGCAGTCGGACTAGCGGGGGCTCCTACAATGAGCAGTTCTTC
TRBV11-2,NA,TRBJ2-7,TRBD1,CVSSLGQGSYEQYF,TGTGTCAGCAGCTTAGGACAGGGTTCCTACGAGCAGTACTTC
TRBV28,NA,TRBJ2-7,TRBD1,CASSGQGFGRYEQYF,TGTGCCAGCAGCGGACAGGGATTTGGACGCTACGAGCAGTACTTC
TRBV6-4,NA,TRBJ2-7,NA,CGHHEQYF,TGCGGACATCACGAGCAGTACTTC
TRBV6-5,once,TRBJ2-7,TRBD2,CASGPSGTGEQYF,TGTGCCAGCGGCCCTAGCGGGACTGGCGAGCAGTACTTC
TRBV5-1,NA,TRBJ2-2,TRBD1,CASSFDRGLPGELFF,TGCGCCAGCAGCTTTGACAGGGGGCTTCCCGGGGAGCTGTTTTTT
TRBV28,once,TRBJ2-3,NA,CAIQGNADTQYF,TGTGCCATACAGGGTAACGCAGATACGCAGTATTTT
TRBV18,NA,TRBJ2-7,NA,CASSPRIGLDLLEQYF,TGTGCCAGCTCACCACGTATAGGACTCGACTTACTTGAGCAGTACTTC
TRBV3-1/TRBV3-2,NA,TRBJ1-5,TRBD1,CASSRGTGRTGQPQHF,TGTGCCAGCAGCAGAGGGACAGGGAGGACGGGTCAGCCCCAGCATTTT
TRBV2,NA,TRBJ1-1,TRBD1,CASRSTGGGTEAFF,TGTGCCAGCAGATCTACAGGGGGCGGCACTGAAGCTTTCTTT
TRBV28,NA,TRBJ2-5,NA,CASKRYETQYF,TGTGCCAGCAAGAGATACGAGACCCAGTACTTC
TRBV7-7,NA,TRBJ2-7,NA,CASSLELPRDGDYEQYF,TGTGCTAGCAGCTTAGAGTTACCGAGGGATGGGGACTACGAGCAGTACTTC
TRBV19,once,TRBJ1-5,TRBD1,CASRGQFNQPQHF,TGTGCCAGTAGGGGACAGTTCAATCAGCCCCAGCATTTT
TRBV3-1/TRBV3-2,NA,TRBJ1-6,NA,CASSPSGLSNSPLHF,TGTGCCAGCAGTCCTAGTGGCCTAAGCAATTCACCCCTCCACTTT
TRBV5-6,NA,TRBJ2-5,NA,CASSPRVGGATQYF,TGTGCCAGCAGCCCCAGGGTAGGGGGGGCGACCCAGTACTTC
TRBV18,NA,TRBJ2-3,TRBD2,CASSPLAGGPTDTQYF,TGTGCCAGCTCACCTTTAGCGGGGGGGCCCACAGATACGCAGTATTTT
TRBV27,NA,TRBJ1-5,TRBD1,CASSLLGQLNQPQHF,TGTGCCAGCAGTTTATTGGGACAGCTCAATCAGCCCCAGCATTTT
TRBV7-7,NA,TRBJ2-1,TRBD1,CASSLRQGSTNEQFF,TGTGCTAGCAGCCTCAGACAGGGGAGTACCAATGAGCAGTTCTTC
TRBV10-2,NA,TRBJ1-2,NA,CASSTRISYGYTF,TGCGCCAGCAGTACGAGGATCTCCTATGGCTACACCTTC
TRBV5-1,NA,TRBJ2-6,NA,CASSLADFGSGANVLTF,TGCGCCAGCAGCTTGGCGGACTTCGGCTCTGGGGCCAACGTCCTGACTTTC
TRBV30,NA,TRBJ2-5,TRBD2,CAWSPSRWEGETQYF,TGTGCCTGGAGCCCGAGTAGATGGGAGGGGGAGACCCAGTACTTC
TRBV10-2,NA,TRBJ2-7,TRBD2,CASMVAGLAPEQYF,TGCGCCAGCATGGTGGCGGGACTAGCTCCCGAGCAGTACTTC
TRBV2,NA,TRBJ2-1,TRBD2,CASRATSGRAKGEQFF,TGTGCCAGCAGGGCGACTAGCGGGAGGGCCAAGGGTGAGCAGTTCTTC
TRBV4-3,NA,TRBJ2-3,TRBD2,CASSRVAGGGTDTQYF,TGCGCCAGCAGCCGAGTAGCGGGGGGTGGGACAGATACGCAGTATTTT
TRBV29-1,NA,TRBJ1-5,TRBD1,CSVGTGGVQPQHF,TGCAGCGTTGGGACAGGGGGCGTTCAGCCCCAGCATTTT
TRBV24-1,NA,TRBJ2-1,NA,CATSDSTWGGASNEQFF,TGTGCCACCAGTGATTCCACATGGGGGGGGGCGAGCAATGAGCAGTTCTTC
TRBV7-7,NA,TRBJ2-3,NA,CASSLSQIDTQYF,TGTGCTAGCAGCTTGTCCCAGATCGATACGCAGTATTTT
TRBV11-2,NA,TRBJ1-1,NA,CASSWAPMNTEAFF,TGTGCCAGCAGCTGGGCCCCGATGAACACTGAAGCTTTCTTT